Listed here are 18 T cell receptor beta chains from one sample, sequenced in a study of long-term antiretroviral therapy in people with HIV. The run of the v3.0 immunoSEQ assay was at survey level. Generated by immunoSEQ multiplex PCR, the TCRdb table keeps only in-frame clones and is missing some. Of some 23,000 clones in the sample, 82% were seen once. The sequenced sample was unsorted PBMCs, obtained 0.3 years after starting antiretroviral therapy. These receptors all come from a man in his forties or fifties with HIV.

The chain has TRBV6-6 and TRBJ1-4, with D tentatively TRBD1 (5 bases). V lost 8 bases and J lost 7, with 17 bases in between. Germline values: CDR1 MNHNY, CDR2 SVGAGI (reference sequence). CDR3 length: 14 amino acids. CDR3 region: CASSLEGFGEKLFF. In DNA, the CDR3 is TGTGCCAGCTCGCTCGAGGGGTTTGGTGAAAAACTGTTTTTT.

The rearrangement joins TRBV10-3 to TRBJ2-2; possible D gene TRBD2, 6 bases. The germline CDR1 and CDR2 sequences are ENHRY and SYGVKD. V gave up 6 bases and J gave up 1 base, with 21 bases separating them. The CDR3 consists of 18 residues. The CDR3 region is CAISEPQPGELNTGELFF. CDR3 DNA sequence: TGTGCCATCAGCGAACCCCAGCCGGGAGAGCTGAACACCGGGGAGCTGTTTTTT.

J is TRBJ1-5 and V is TRBV28; 7 nucleotides match TRBD1. Germline assignment: CDR1 MDHEN and CDR2 SYDVKM. The CDR3 runs 15 residues. Germline trimming cut 7 bases from V and 5 bases from J; bases unmatched to any gene: 11. CDR3 amino acids: CASKIPRGHHQPQHF. The CDR3 nucleotides read TGTGCCAGCAAAATTCCAAGGGGGCATCATCAGCCCCAGCATTTT.

The V call is TRBV30, the J call TRBJ2-3, with a tentative D call TRBD2 (6 bases). Germline CDR1 and CDR2: GTSNPN and SVGIG (reference sequence). The CDR3 has 14 residues. Trimming stripped 2 bases from V and 2 bases from J, with 11 bases between. For the CDR3, the DNA is TGTGCCTGGAGTAAATCGGGGGTCACAGATACGCAGTATTTT. It is translated as CAWSKSGVTDTQYF.

The chain recombines TRBV27 with TRBJ1-4, with D tentatively TRBD1 (5 bases). This CDR3 spans 15 amino acids. Germline CDR1 MNHEY, CDR2 SMNVEV (reference sequence). Trimming cost V 5 bases and J 5 bases, with 15 bases left between them. Written as DNA, the CDR3 is TGTGCCAGCAGTCCCTACAGGCCGGCAAATGAAAAACTGTTTTTT. Translating gives CASSPYRPANEKLFF.

About this clone: This CDR3 is also generated by other DNA sequences in the sample. The J gene is TRBJ1-3, the V gene TRBV29-1, with no clear D. CDR1 and CDR2 (germline): SQVTM, ANQGSEA. Trimming removed 7 bases from V and 4 bases from J, with 8 bases in between. The CDR3 contains 11 residues. For the CDR3, the DNA is TGCAGCGCCCGTGAGGGAAACACCATATATTTT. It yields the protein CSAREGNTIYF.

The J gene is TRBJ2-3, the V gene TRBV4-3, with a possible D match to TRBD2 (5 bases). V lost 0 bases, J lost 2 bases, and 9 bases lay in between. The CDR3 loop spans 15 amino acids. CDR1 LGHNA and CDR2 YSLEER come from the germline V gene. CDR3 nucleotide sequence: TGCGCCAGCAGCCAAGACGGACTTCACACAGATACGCAGTATTTT. This sequence encodes CASSQDGLHTDTQYF.

J is TRBJ2-1 and V is TRBV11-2; 7 positions match TRBD2. CDR1 SGHAT and CDR2 FQNNGV come from the germline V gene. The CDR3 contains 19 residues. V lost 0 bases to trimming and J lost 5 bases; unmatched junction nucleotides: 16. CDR3 loop: CASSLDLRLARGRDNEQFF. CDR3 nucleotides: TGTGCCAGCAGCTTAGATCTTAGGCTAGCGCGGGGGAGGGACAATGAGCAGTTCTTC.

The rearrangement joins TRBV4-3 to TRBJ1-3; D is uncertain. CDR1 is LGHNA and CDR2 is YSLEER in the germline V gene. The CDR3 totals 16 residues. Trimming cost V 2 bases and J 4 bases, with 15 bases left between them. The CDR3 loop is CASSQSAGRSGNTIYF. CDR3 DNA sequence: TGCGCCAGCAGCCAATCTGCAGGAAGGTCAGGAAACACCATATATTTT.

Only one count was recorded for this clone. The V and J genes are TRBV28 and TRBJ2-7; 7 bases fit TRBD1. V shed 2 bases and J 4 bases; nucleotides not matched to a gene: 5. This CDR3 contains 14 residues. Germline CDR1 reads MDHEN; CDR2 reads SYDVKM. CDR3 in DNA: TGTGCCAGCAGTTTAGACCCACAGGGGTACGAGCAGTACTTC. Protein product: CASSLDPQGYEQYF.

V gene TRBV5-4 combines with J gene TRBJ2-3; 12 nucleotides line up with TRBD2. The CDR3 is 17 amino acids. The trim removed 4 bases at V and 4 bases at J, leaving 10 bases unmatched. Per the germline V gene, CDR1 is SGHNT and CDR2 is YYREEE (reference sequence). The CDR3 DNA is TGTGCCAGCAGCCCCCGGACTAGCGGGAATGTAGCAGATACGCAGTATTTT. It encodes CASSPRTSGNVADTQYF. Full variable domain (rest looked up from reference TRBV5-4 and TRBJ2-3): ETGVTQSPTHLIKTRGQQVTLRCSSQSGHNTVSWYQQALGQGPQFIFQYYREEENGRGNFPPRFSGLQFPNYSSELNVNALELDDSALYLCASSPRTSGNVADTQYFGPGTRLTVL.

This clone was counted a single time. The chain has TRBV27 and TRBJ1-1, with no clear D. Trimming took 9 bases from V and 3 from J, leaving 14 bases between them. The CDR3 spans 13 residues. CDR1 and CDR2 from the germline V gene are MNHEY and SMNVEV (reference sequence). CDR3 protein: CARLTHPDTEAFF. As DNA, the CDR3 is TGTGCCAGGCTAACACACCCGGACACTGAAGCTTTCTTT.

The CDR3 protein is CASSEQGYMNTEAFF. CDR3 in DNA: TGTGCCAGCAGTGAACAGGGGTACATGAACACTGAAGCTTTCTTT. The chain is built from TRBV5-8 and TRBJ1-1, with TRBD1 matching over 7 bases. Trimming took 5 bases from V and 0 from J; bases not matched to a gene: 7. In germline, CDR1 is SGHTS, CDR2 YDEGEE. This CDR3 has 15 amino acids.

The V call is TRBV5-1, the J call TRBJ1-1; D is unclear. This CDR3 is built from 13 residues. Trimming pared 1 base from V and 0 bases from J, leaving 4 bases between. CDR1 SGHRS and CDR2 YFSETQ come from the germline V gene. As DNA, the CDR3 is TGCGCCAGCAGCTTGTCATTGAACACTGAAGCTTTCTTT. The encoded protein is CASSLSLNTEAFF.

The chain links TRBV2 to TRBJ2-7; D is possibly TRBD1 (6 bases). Deletions cut 4 bases from V and 1 base from J, with 11 bases between. Germline V gene lookup returns CDR1 SNHLY and CDR2 FYNNEI. The CDR3 extends over 14 amino acids. The CDR3, as DNA: TGTGCCAGCAGTGTGACAGGCTTATCCTACGAGCAGTACTTC. Its translation is CASSVTGLSYEQYF.

The chain carries TRBV7-2 and TRBJ1-1; tentative D call: TRBD1 (6 bases). V shed 6 bases and J shed 4 bases, with 12 bases lying between them. Germline values: CDR1 SGHTA, CDR2 FQGNSA. This CDR3 has 13 amino acids. The CDR3 here is CASRVQGSTEAFF. The CDR3 DNA sequence: TGTGCCAGCAGAGTACAGGGTAGCACTGAAGCTTTCTTT. The full variable domain, completed using reference TRBV7-2 and TRBJ1-1, is GAGVSQSPSNKVTEKGKDVELRCDPISGHTALYWYRQSLGQGLEFLIYFQGNSAPDKSGLPSDRFSAERTGGSVSTLTIQRTQQEDSAVYLCASRVQGSTEAFFGQGTRLTVV.

The chain couples TRBV4-3 to TRBJ2-7; 12 nucleotides match TRBD2. From germline, CDR1 is LGHNA and CDR2 YSLEER. The V gene end was trimmed by 0 bases and the J gene end by 2 bases; junction bases not matched to a gene: 8. The CDR3 spans 18 residues. The CDR3 region has the DNA TGCGCCAGCAGCCAAGAACGTCTAGCGGGAGGGTTCGCCTACGAGCAGTACTTC. It specifies CASSQERLAGGFAYEQYF.

The chain carries TRBV7-9 and TRBJ1-2; no clear D. Per the germline V gene, CDR1 is SEHNR and CDR2 is FQNEAQ (reference sequence). Trimming shortened V by 4 bases and J by 8 bases, and 17 bases separated the two germline ends. The CDR3 covers 14 residues. The chain's CDR3 is CASSSQRHASGYTF. The CDR3 DNA sequence: TGTGCCAGCAGCTCACAGAGACACGCTAGCGGCTACACCTTC.